One sample yielded the 13 T cell receptor beta chains listed below, sequenced in a study of T cells in narcolepsy (dated by TCRdb to the late 2010s). Library preparation employed the immunoSEQ multiplex PCR assay. Imported from immuneACCESS, the table was reduced by TCRdb to in-frame sequences with V and J called. These copies leave out some clones; in studies compared against another copy, an unresolved V gene accounts for under half, and the cause of the remainder is not known. The sample table contains 27,000 or so clones; only one count was recorded for 75% to 85% of them. The ten largest make up 3% to 4% of the sample. Sequences were obtained from CD45RA- memory CD4+ T cells from PBMCs. This sample's cell subset or site label indicates: memory T cells sorted ex vivo from peripheral blood. These receptors were collected from a human donor with narcolepsy.

The chain carries TRBV5-1 and TRBJ2-1, with unresolved D. Germline lookup yields CDR1 SGHRS and CDR2 YFSETQ. The CDR3 spans 14 residues. V was clipped by 3 bases and J by 5 bases, with 12 bases between them. The CDR3 DNA is TGCGCCAGCAGCTACCTAGGCCCAGACAATGAGCAGTTCTTC. Protein product: CASSYLGPDNEQFF.

The chain recombines TRBV29-1 with TRBJ1-2, with D maybe TRBD1 (5 bases). The CDR3 totals 12 residues. The germline gives CDR1 SQVTM, CDR2 ANQGSEA. V dropped 4 bases and J dropped 7 bases, with 13 bases sitting between them. The CDR3 reads CSVVTRAGGYTF. CDR3 in DNA: TGCAGCGTTGTGACCAGGGCGGGTGGCTACACCTTC.

The gene calls are TRBV7-2 and TRBJ1-1; maybe TRBD1 (6 bases). The V end was cut by 1 base, the J end by 7 bases, with 16 bases between. This CDR3 has 15 amino acids. Germline CDR1 reads SGHTA; CDR2 reads FQGNSA. The CDR3 loop is CASSLEGGRGVEAFF. The CDR3 nucleotides are TGTGCCAGCAGCTTAGAGGGGGGACGGGGTGTTGAAGCTTTCTTT.

V gene TRBV30 combines with J gene TRBJ2-7; D is possibly TRBD2 (6 bases). CDR3 size: 13 residues. Germline V gives CDR1 GTSNPN, CDR2 SVGIG (reference sequence). V was cut by 4 bases and J by 3 bases, with 13 bases left in between. The CDR3 spells CAWKLVAVYEQYF. CDR3 bases: TGTGCCTGGAAGCTGGTAGCGGTCTACGAGCAGTACTTC.

Only a few counts were recorded for this clone. The chain couples TRBV25-1 to TRBJ2-5, with 7 bases fitting TRBD1. Germline V gives CDR1 MGHDK, CDR2 SYGVNS. The junction had 3 bases not matched to a gene; V was cut back by 5 bases and J by 0 bases. This CDR3 region has 14 residues. The CDR3 DNA sequence: TGTGCCAGCAGTTCCAGGGGGAACCAAGAGACCCAGTACTTC. Its protein product is CASSSRGNQETQYF.

The chain combines TRBV25-1 with TRBJ1-1; maybe TRBD1 (5 bases). V was cut by 6 bases and J by 4 bases, with 15 bases left in between. Looked up from germline, CDR1 is MGHDK and CDR2 is SYGVNS. CDR3 length: 14 residues. CDR3 sequence (DNA): TGTGCCAGCAGACTATGGACAACAGCCACTGAAGCTTTCTTT. This translates into CASRLWTTATEAFF. The full variable domain, completed using reference TRBV25-1 and TRBJ1-1, is EADIYQTPRYLVIGTGKKITLECSQTMGHDKMYWYQQDPGMELHLIHYSYGVNSTEKGDLSSESTVSRIRTEHFPLTLESARPSHTSQYLCASRLWTTATEAFFGQGTRLTVV.

This clone occurred a few times. The V call is TRBV5-1, the J call TRBJ1-2, with D unclear. Deletions cut 2 bases from V and 7 bases from J, with 15 bases between. This CDR3 comprises 14 residues. The V gene's germline CDR1 is SGHRS and CDR2 YFSETQ. The DNA of the CDR3 is TGCGCCAGCAGCTTTTCGGTAGGTTCTACTGGCTACACCTTC. Protein: CASSFSVGSTGYTF.

This rearrangement joins TRBV5-6 to TRBJ1-5; unclear D gene. The CDR3 covers 13 residues. Per germline, CDR1 SGHDT and CDR2 YYEEEE. V dropped 3 bases and J dropped 2 bases, with 6 bases sitting between them. The CDR3 DNA reads as TGTGCCAGCAGCTCGACCGGCAATCAGCCCCAGCATTTT. As protein: CASSSTGNQPQHF.

The sample holds one count of this clone. V is TRBV18 and J is TRBJ2-2; no definite D call. The CDR3 covers 14 residues. Germline V lookup: CDR1 KGHSH, CDR2 LQKENI. V shed 0 bases and J shed 4 bases, with 6 bases lying between them. CDR3 in DNA: TGTGCCAGCTCACCACCGCCGGTCACCGGGGAGCTGTTTTTT. It codes for CASSPPPVTGELFF.

The chain joins TRBV6-4 to TRBJ1-6; the match to TRBD1 covers 8 bases. Germline values: CDR1 MRHNA, CDR2 SNTAGT. With 6 bases clipped from V and 6 bases from J, the junction kept 4 bases outside the gene matches. CDR3 length: 14 amino acids. The CDR3 region has the DNA TGTGCCAGCAGCCGGGACAGGATTAATTCACCCCTCCACTTT. Translated, it gives CASSRDRINSPLHF.

There are a few counts of this clone. The rearrangement uses TRBV5-1 and TRBJ2-7; D not resolved. The CDR3 is made up of 13 amino acids. Germline-derived CDR1 and CDR2 are SGHRS and YFSETQ. V was clipped by 4 bases and J by 3 bases, with 11 bases between them. The CDR3 nucleotides are TGCGCCAGCAGCCCACCTAGGGACTACGAGCAGTACTTC. Protein sequence: CASSPPRDYEQYF. The full variable domain, rest sourced from reference TRBV5-1 and TRBJ2-7, is KAGVTQTPRYLIKTRGQQVTLSCSPISGHRSVSWYQQTPGQGLQFLFEYFSETQRNKGNFPGRFSGRQFSNSRSEMNVSTLELGDSALYLCASSPPRDYEQYFGPGTRLTVT.

The chain links TRBV7-6 to TRBJ2-3, with 14 bases aligning to TRBD2. J was trimmed by 4 bases and V by 4 bases; bases with no gene match: 10. CDR3 size: 18 residues. The germline gives CDR1 SGHVS, CDR2 FNYEAQ. CDR3 amino acids: CASSSGTSGGESADTQYF. For the CDR3, the DNA is TGTGCCAGCAGCTCCGGGACTAGCGGGGGAGAGAGCGCAGATACGCAGTATTTT.

The chain couples TRBV30 to TRBJ1-1; a weak D match, TRBD1 (5 bases). Germline V gene data show CDR1 as GTSNPN and CDR2 as SVGIG (reference sequence). V shed 5 bases and J shed 1 base, with 20 bases lying between them. The CDR3 is made up of 16 amino acids. This CDR3 is CAWQSGARTKNTEAFF. The CDR3 nucleotides read TGTGCCTGGCAGAGTGGGGCCCGGACAAAGAACACTGAAGCTTTCTTT.